This is a list of T cell receptor beta chains from one sample in a study of cytomegalovirus exposure and HLA in healthy donors. Only in-frame clones appear in the TCRdb table, and some are missing; sequencing was by immunoSEQ multiplex PCR. This table has fewer than 150,000 clones, 70% to 85% appearing once. The material sequenced was PBMCs. These receptor sequences come from a man aged 25-40 years in good health and CMV-seropositive. CDR3s include the opening cysteine and the closing phenylalanine or tryptophan. D genes are given only for firm matches. Size tells how often a clone was seen (once, few, many) or the class of an expanded clone, and some rows leave it out.

TRBJ1-1	-	-	11	TRBV4-1	TGTGCCAGCAGCCGAGGAGTTGAAGCTTTCTTT	CASSRGVEAFF
TRBJ2-2	-	TRBD1	17	TRBV7-2	TGTGCCAGCAGCTTATATAGGGGGCTGGGGAACACCGGGGAGCTGTTTTTT	CASSLYRGLGNTGELFF
TRBJ2-7	-	-	14	TRBV5-4	TGTGCCAGCAGCCCCCAGGTAGGATCCTACGAGCAGTACTTC	CASSPQVGSYEQYF
TRBJ2-3	-	-	17	TRBV5-5	TGTGCCAGCAGCTTGGGCTCAGGGGTGGTCCGCACAGATACGCAGTATTTT	CASSLGSGVVRTDTQYF
TRBJ1-2	-	-	14	TRBV6-1	TGTGCCAGCAGTGAAAATGGCAACCCCCAGGGCTACACCTTC	CASSENGNPQGYTF
TRBJ2-3	-	-	16	TRBV5-1	TGCGCCAGCAGCCCTCGGTCGGGGGTAGGCACAGATACGCAGTATTTT	CASSPRSGVGTDTQYF
TRBJ2-7	-	TRBD1	13	TRBV18	TGTGCCAGCTCACCAGGGACAGGGGACGAGCAGTACTTC	CASSPGTGDEQYF
TRBJ1-2	-	-	16	TRBV5-1	TGCGCCAGCAGCTTCGGTCCGGGAGAGGGAAGAGATGGCTACACCTTC	CASSFGPGEGRDGYTF
TRBJ2-7	once	TRBD2	14	TRBV5-1	TGCGCCAGCAACTTGGGGGGGGGATCCTACGAGCAGTACTTC	CASNLGGGSYEQYF
TRBJ2-2	once	TRBD1	16	TRBV5-1	TGCGCCAGCAGCTTGGCGGGACAGGGGTTCACCGGGGAGCTGTTTTTT	CASSLAGQGFTGELFF
TRBJ2-1	-	TRBD2	15	TRBV5-6	TGTGCCAGCAGCTTGGTGCGGGAGACTAGCGGGGGAGAGTTCTTC	CASSLVRETSGGEFF
TRBJ1-2	-	TRBD1	13	TRBV7-3	TGTGCCAGCAGCCTAACAGGGGCTGATGGCTACACCTTC	CASSLTGADGYTF
TRBJ2-7	-	-	13	TRBV10-3	TGTGCCATCAGTCTCGACAGAACCTACGAGCAGTACTTC	CAISLDRTYEQYF
TRBJ1-4	-	-	12	TRBV30	TGTGCCTGGAGTTACCAGGGGGAAAAACTGTTTTTT	CAWSYQGEKLFF
TRBJ2-7	-	-	14	TRBV9	TGTGCCAGCAGTCCCATGGACACCTCCTACGAGCAGTACTTC	CASSPMDTSYEQYF
TRBJ1-2	-	-	16	TRBV19	TGTGCCAGTAACACACAGGCCCGGGGGGCGCCCTATGGCTACACCTTC	CASNTQARGAPYGYTF
TRBJ2-1	-	TRBD2	19	TRBV18	TGTGCCAGCTCACCACTAGCGGGCACGAACCCCAGAACCTACAATGAGCAGTTCTTC	CASSPLAGTNPRTYNEQFF
TRBJ1-3	-	-	14	TRBV5-1	TGCGCCAGCAGCTTAACAGCAGGTGGAAACACCATATATTTT	CASSLTAGGNTIYF
TRBJ1-1	-	TRBD1	13	TRBV14	TGTGCCAGCAGCCAAGAACAGGGGGGAGAAGCTTTCTTT	CASSQEQGGEAFF
TRBJ1-4	-	TRBD1	17	TRBV10-3	TGTGCCATCAGTGATACCGGGACAGGGGGAACTAATGAAAAACTGTTTTTT	CAISDTGTGGTNEKLFF
TRBJ1-2	-	-	13	TRBV6-1	TGTGCCAGCAAAGAACAGGATAACTATGGCTACACCTTC	CASKEQDNYGYTF